This T cell receptor beta chain was sequenced during a study of T cell responses to AZD1222 COVID-19 vaccine. Repertoires were generated with immunoSEQ multiplex PCR, while TCRdb's copy carries only in-frame clones and drops some. Of around 120,000 clones listed, just over 90% are singletons. Study outcomes and limitations: Unmutated variant regions are reportedly targeted by nearly half of spike-specific TCRs.

The CDR3 runs 11 residues. The germline V and J ends were trimmed by 5 bases and 4 bases, with 7 bases remaining between them. This clone was seen a handful of times. Its specificity is unknown. The sample was peripheral blood, taken 28 days after the second AZD1222 dose. J is TRBJ2-7 and V is TRBV5-3; D gene uncertain. TRBV5-3 is an ORF; its function is uncertain. The TCR was taken from an adult who received the AZD1222 COVID-19 vaccine. As DNA, the CDR3 is TGTGCCAGAAGGGACCCATACGAGCAGTACTTC. Protein: CARRDPYEQYF.